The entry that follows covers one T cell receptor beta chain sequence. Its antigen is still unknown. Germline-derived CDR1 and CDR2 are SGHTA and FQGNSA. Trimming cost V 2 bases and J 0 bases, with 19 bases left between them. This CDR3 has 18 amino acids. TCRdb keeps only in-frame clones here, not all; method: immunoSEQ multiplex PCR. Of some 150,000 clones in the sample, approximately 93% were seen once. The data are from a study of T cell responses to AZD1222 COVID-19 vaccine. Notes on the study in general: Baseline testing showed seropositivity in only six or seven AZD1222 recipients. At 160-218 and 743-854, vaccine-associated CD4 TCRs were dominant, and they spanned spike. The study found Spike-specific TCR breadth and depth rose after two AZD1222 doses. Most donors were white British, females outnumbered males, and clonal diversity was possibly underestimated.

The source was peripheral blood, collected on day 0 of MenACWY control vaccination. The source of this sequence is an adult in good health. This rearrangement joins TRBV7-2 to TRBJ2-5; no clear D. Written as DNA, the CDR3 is TGTGCCAGCAGCTTAAGAGGTGGAAGGGAAGGGTACCAAGAGACCCAGTACTTC. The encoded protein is CASSLRGGREGYQETQYF.